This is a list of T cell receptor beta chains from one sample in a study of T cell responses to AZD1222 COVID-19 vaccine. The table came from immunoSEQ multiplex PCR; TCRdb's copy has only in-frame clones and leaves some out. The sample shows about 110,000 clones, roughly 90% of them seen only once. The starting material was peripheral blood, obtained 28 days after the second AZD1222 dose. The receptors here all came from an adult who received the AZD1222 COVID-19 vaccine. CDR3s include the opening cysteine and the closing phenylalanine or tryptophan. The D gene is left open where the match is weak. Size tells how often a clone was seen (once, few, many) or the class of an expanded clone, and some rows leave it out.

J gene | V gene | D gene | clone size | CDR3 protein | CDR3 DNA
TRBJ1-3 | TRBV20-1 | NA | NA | CSARDRWSIYF | TGCAGTGCTAGAGATCGGTGGTCCATATATTTT
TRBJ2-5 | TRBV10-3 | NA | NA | CAISQLGGGQETQYF | TGTGCCATCAGTCAACTAGGAGGTGGCCAAGAGACCCAGTACTTC
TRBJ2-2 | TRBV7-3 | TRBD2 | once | CASSLPAGGPLFF | TGTGCCAGCAGCTTACCAGCGGGGGGGCCCCTGTTTTTT
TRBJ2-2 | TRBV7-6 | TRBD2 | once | CASSARGAVVGELFF | TGTGCCAGCAGCGCGCGGGGGGCTGTTGTCGGGGAGCTGTTTTTT
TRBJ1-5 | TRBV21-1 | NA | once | CASSKGPDRLRPQENQPQHF | TGTGCCAGCAGCAAAGGGCCGGACAGGTTAAGACCTCAAGAGAATCAGCCCCAGCATTTT
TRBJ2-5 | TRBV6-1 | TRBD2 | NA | CASSEARGRGARETQYF | TGTGCCAGCAGTGAAGCGCGCGGGCGGGGGGCTAGGGAGACCCAGTACTTC
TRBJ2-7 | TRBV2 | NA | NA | CAGQGTPHEQYF | TGTGCCGGACAAGGGACACCCCACGAGCAGTACTTC
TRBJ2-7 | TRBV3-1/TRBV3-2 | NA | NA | CASSQDDYEQYF | TGTGCCAGCAGCCAAGATGACTACGAGCAGTACTTC
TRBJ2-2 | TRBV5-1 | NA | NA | CASSESTGELFF | TGCGCCAGCAGCGAGTCCACCGGGGAGCTGTTTTTT
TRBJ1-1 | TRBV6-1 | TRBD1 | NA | CASSGAEGADTEAFF | TGTGCCAGCAGTGGAGCTGAGGGGGCGGACACTGAAGCTTTCTTT
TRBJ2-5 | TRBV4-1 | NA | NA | CASSQGVGSETQYF | TGCGCCAGCAGCCAAGGGGTGGGTTCAGAGACCCAGTACTTC